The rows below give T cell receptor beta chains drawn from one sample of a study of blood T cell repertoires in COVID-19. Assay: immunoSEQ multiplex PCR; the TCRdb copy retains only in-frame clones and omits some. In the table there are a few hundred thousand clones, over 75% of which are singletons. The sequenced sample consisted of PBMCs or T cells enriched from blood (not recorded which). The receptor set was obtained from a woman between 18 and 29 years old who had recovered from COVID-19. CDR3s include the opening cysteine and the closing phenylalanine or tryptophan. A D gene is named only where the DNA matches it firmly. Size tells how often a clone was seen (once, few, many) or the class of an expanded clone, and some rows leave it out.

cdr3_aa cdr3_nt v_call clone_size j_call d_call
CASSPLKGGTEAFF TGTGCCAGCTCACCACTAAAGGGAGGTACTGAAGCTTTCTTT TRBV18 . TRBJ1-1 .
CASTAGWQGQTYGYTF TGTGCCAGCACAGCCGGTTGGCAGGGGCAAACTTATGGCTACACCTTC TRBV6-4 . TRBJ1-2 .
CASSLFQEDQPQHF TGTGCCAGCAGTTTATTTCAGGAGGATCAGCCCCAGCATTTT TRBV28 few TRBJ1-5 .
CASSIFDSTGYTF TGTGCCAGTAGTATATTCGACTCAACCGGCTACACCTTC TRBV19 . TRBJ1-2 .
CASSQEGLAGVYNEQFF TGTGCCAGCAGCCAAGAAGGGCTAGCGGGAGTCTACAATGAGCAGTTCTTC TRBV3-1/TRBV3-2 . TRBJ2-1 TRBD2
CASSLVVAGGPNEQFF TGTGCCAGCAGTTTAGTGGTAGCGGGAGGGCCCAATGAGCAGTTCTTC TRBV28 . TRBJ2-1 TRBD2
CASRRVLSIYF TGTGCCAGCAGGAGAGTGCTTTCCATATATTTT TRBV2 once TRBJ1-3 .
CASSSYRGSTEAFF TGTGCCAGCAGCTCTTACAGGGGATCCACTGAAGCTTTCTTT TRBV5-4 . TRBJ1-1 TRBD1
CASSFLPGRHSSYEQYF TGTGCCAGCAGCTTCCTCCCAGGTAGGCACAGTTCCTACGAGCAGTACTTC TRBV7-2 . TRBJ2-7 .
CASSEQDPHSNQPQHF TGTGCCAGCAGTGAACAGGATCCACATAGCAATCAGCCCCAGCATTTT TRBV6-1 . TRBJ1-5 .
CACWDIYTEAFF TGTGCTTGCTGGGACATCTACACTGAAGCTTTCTTT TRBV30 . TRBJ1-1 .
CASSPVGLRNYEQYF TGTGCCAGCTCACCAGTCGGACTAAGAAACTACGAGCAGTACTTC TRBV18 . TRBJ2-7 .
CASSTGTGERRYNSPLHF TGTGCCAGTAGTACAGGGACAGGGGAACGAAGGTATAATTCACCCCTCCACTTT TRBV19 . TRBJ1-6 TRBD1
CASSPTSSTTDTQYF TGTGCCAGCAGTCCGACTAGCTCTACGACAGATACGCAGTATTTT TRBV6-4 . TRBJ2-3 TRBD2
CASSESGRDEQYF TGCGCCAGCAGTGAGTCGGGCAGAGACGAGCAGTACTTC TRBV10-1 . TRBJ2-7 .
CASSASTGLSTDTQYF TGTGCCAGCTCAGCTTCAACTGGACTCAGCACAGATACGCAGTATTTT TRBV18 . TRBJ2-3 .
CASSQGNSIYGYTF TGCGCCAGCAGCCAAGGGAACAGCATCTATGGCTACACCTTC TRBV4-1 . TRBJ1-2 .
CASSQNPGTGDTEAFF TGTGCCAGCAGCCAAAACCCCGGGACAGGGGACACTGAAGCTTTCTTT TRBV7-9 . TRBJ1-1 TRBD1
CASSPTFTDTQYF TGTGCCAGCAGCCCTACCTTCACAGATACGCAGTATTTT TRBV7-3 . TRBJ2-3 .
CAWTPHGDTQYF TGTGCCTGGACCCCGCACGGGGATACGCAGTATTTT TRBV30 once TRBJ2-3 .
CASSPRTGVDIQYF TGTGCCAGCTCACCCAGGACAGGAGTGGACATTCAGTACTTC TRBV18 . TRBJ2-4 TRBD1
CASSPRTGDSLTTNEKLFF TGCGCCAGCAGCCCTCGGACAGGTGACAGCCTTACAACTAATGAAAAACTGTTTTTT TRBV4-1 . TRBJ1-4 TRBD1
CASSFTGEDTQYF TGTGCCAGCAGCTTCACGGGAGAGGATACGCAGTATTTT TRBV7-8 . TRBJ2-3 .
CASIIQGSQYGYTF TGTGCCAGCATTATACAGGGGTCCCAGTATGGCTACACCTTC TRBV28 . TRBJ1-2 TRBD1
CAISANLMTGDQPQHF TGTGCCATCAGTGCCAACCTGATGACAGGGGATCAGCCCCAGCATTTT TRBV10-3 . TRBJ1-5 TRBD1
CASSPSGVNEQYF TGTGCCAGCAGCCCCAGCGGGGTCAACGAGCAGTACTTC TRBV7-2 once TRBJ2-7 TRBD2
CASSPSVGGELYGYTF TGTGCCAGCTCACCCAGCGTGGGGGGGGAACTCTATGGCTACACCTTC TRBV18 few TRBJ1-2 .
CASSPGTGGIVDTQYF TGTGCCAGCAGCCCCGGGACAGGGGGCATCGTAGATACGCAGTATTTT TRBV3-1/TRBV3-2 . TRBJ2-3 TRBD1
CASSAGTGRAQPQHF TGTGCCAGCAGCGCCGGGACAGGGAGGGCTCAGCCCCAGCATTTT TRBV7-9 . TRBJ1-5 TRBD1
CASRGVGWEGREYF TGTGCCAGCAGAGGTGTGGGATGGGAGGGACGGGAGTACTTC TRBV27 once TRBJ2-7 TRBD2
CAINTGGHGEQFF TGTGCCATCAACACGGGGGGGCATGGTGAGCAGTTCTTC TRBV10-3 . TRBJ2-1 TRBD2
CASSLEGRGWREQYF TGTGCCAGCAGCTTAGAAGGAAGGGGCTGGCGCGAGCAGTACTTC TRBV11-1 . TRBJ2-7 .
CAWTAAATEAFF TGTGCCTGGACTGCCGCGGCCACTGAAGCTTTCTTT TRBV30 . TRBJ1-1 .
CASSPRDRHGGYTF TGTGCCAGCTCACCAAGGGACAGGCACGGAGGCTACACCTTC TRBV18 . TRBJ1-2 TRBD1
CASGPPGQGRIHEQFF TGTGCTAGTGGTCCTCCGGGACAGGGCCGCATCCATGAGCAGTTCTTC TRBV12-5 . TRBJ2-1 TRBD1
CASSIDQGKLFF TGTGCCAGTAGTATAGATCAGGGAAAACTGTTTTTT TRBV19 . TRBJ1-4 .
CASSFSGSGRDYNEQFF TGTGCCAGCAGCTTCTCAGGGAGCGGGAGAGATTACAATGAGCAGTTCTTC TRBV5-8 . TRBJ2-1 TRBD2